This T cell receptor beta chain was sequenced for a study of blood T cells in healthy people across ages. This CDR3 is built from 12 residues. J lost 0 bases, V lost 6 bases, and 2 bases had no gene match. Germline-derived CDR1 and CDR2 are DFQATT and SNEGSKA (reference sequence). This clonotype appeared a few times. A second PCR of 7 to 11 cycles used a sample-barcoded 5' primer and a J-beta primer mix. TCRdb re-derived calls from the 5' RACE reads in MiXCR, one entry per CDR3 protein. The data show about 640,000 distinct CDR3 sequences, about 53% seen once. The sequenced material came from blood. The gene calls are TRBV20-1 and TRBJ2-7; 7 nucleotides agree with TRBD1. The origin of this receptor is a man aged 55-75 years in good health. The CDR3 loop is CSATGDSYEQYF. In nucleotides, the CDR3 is TGCAGTGCCACAGGGGACTCCTACGAGCAGTACTTC.